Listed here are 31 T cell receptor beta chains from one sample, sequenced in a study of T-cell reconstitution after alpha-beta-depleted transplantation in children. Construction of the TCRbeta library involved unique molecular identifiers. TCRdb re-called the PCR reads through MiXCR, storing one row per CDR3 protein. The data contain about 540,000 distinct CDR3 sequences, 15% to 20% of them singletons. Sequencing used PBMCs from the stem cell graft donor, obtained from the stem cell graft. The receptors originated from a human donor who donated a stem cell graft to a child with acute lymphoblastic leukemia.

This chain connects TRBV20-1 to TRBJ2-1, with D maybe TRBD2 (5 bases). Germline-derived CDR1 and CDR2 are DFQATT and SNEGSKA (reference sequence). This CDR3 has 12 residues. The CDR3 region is CSTRSGDNEQFF. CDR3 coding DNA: TGCTCCACACGAAGCGGAGACAATGAGCAGTTCTTC.

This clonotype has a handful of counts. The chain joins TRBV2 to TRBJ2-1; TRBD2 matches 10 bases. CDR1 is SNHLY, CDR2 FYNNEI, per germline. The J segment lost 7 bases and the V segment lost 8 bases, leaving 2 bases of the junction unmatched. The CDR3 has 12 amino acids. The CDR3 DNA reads TGTGCCAGCCAGCGGGGGGGTAATGAGCAGTTCTTC. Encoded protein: CASQRGGNEQFF.

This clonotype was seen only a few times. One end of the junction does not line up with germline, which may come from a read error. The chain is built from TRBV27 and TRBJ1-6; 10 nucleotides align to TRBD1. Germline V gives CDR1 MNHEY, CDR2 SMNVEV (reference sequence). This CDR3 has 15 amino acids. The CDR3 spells CSSSRDRGQVSPLHF. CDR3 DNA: TGTTCCAGCAGTCGTGACAGGGGGCAAGTTTCACCCCTCCACTTT.

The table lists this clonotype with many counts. The chain's CDR3 is CASIKAPSGRTYEQYF. The CDR3 DNA sequence: TGTGCCAGCATCAAAGCCCCTAGCGGGAGGACCTACGAGCAGTACTTC. The rearrangement links TRBV6-1 to TRBJ2-7, with 11 bases fitting TRBD2. Germline CDR1 is MNHNS and CDR2 is SASEGT. The CDR3 is 16 residues long. V lost 7 bases to trimming and J lost 2 bases; unmatched junction nucleotides: 10.

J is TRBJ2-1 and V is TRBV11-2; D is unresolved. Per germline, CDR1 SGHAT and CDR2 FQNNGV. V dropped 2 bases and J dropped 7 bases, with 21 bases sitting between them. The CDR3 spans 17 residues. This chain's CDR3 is CASSLLPSVVPLNEQFF. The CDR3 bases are TGTGCCAGCAGCTTACTCCCCTCAGTCGTCCCTTTAAATGAGCAGTTCTTC.

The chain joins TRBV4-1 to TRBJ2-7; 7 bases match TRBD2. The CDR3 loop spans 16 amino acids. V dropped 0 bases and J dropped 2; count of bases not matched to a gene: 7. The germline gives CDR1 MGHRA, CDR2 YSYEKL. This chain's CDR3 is CASSQDRTSITYEQYF. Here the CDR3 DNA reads TGCGCCAGCAGCCAAGATAGGACTAGTATTACCTACGAGCAGTACTTC.

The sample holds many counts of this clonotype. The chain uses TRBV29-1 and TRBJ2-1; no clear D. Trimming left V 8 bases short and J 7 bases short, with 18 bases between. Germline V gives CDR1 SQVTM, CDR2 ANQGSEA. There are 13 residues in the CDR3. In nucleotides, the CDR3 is TGCAGCTGCGGCGGCCCCCGTGGGAATGAGCAGTTCTTC. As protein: CSCGGPRGNEQFF.

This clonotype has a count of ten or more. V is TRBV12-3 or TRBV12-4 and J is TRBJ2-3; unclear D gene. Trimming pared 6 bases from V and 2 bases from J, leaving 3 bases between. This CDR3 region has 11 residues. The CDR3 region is CASSLTDTQYF. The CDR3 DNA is TGTGCCAGCAGCCTCACAGATACGCAGTATTTT.

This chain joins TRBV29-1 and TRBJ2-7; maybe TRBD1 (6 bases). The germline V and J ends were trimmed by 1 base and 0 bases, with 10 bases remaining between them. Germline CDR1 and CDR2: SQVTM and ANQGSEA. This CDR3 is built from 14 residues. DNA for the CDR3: TGCAGCGTTGAAGTTATAGGGGGCTCCTACGAGCAGTACTTC. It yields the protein CSVEVIGGSYEQYF.

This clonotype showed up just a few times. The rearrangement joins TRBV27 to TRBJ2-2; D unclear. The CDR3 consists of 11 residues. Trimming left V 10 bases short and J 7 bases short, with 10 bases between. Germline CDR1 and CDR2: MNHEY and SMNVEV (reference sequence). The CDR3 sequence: CATRSNGELFF. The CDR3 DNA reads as TGTGCCACCCGCTCGAACGGGGAGCTGTTTTTT.

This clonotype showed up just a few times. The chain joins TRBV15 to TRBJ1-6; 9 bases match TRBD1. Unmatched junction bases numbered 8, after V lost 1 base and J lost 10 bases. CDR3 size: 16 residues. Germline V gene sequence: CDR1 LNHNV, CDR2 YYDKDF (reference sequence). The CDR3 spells CATSRGPGQGPSPLHF. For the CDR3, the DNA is TGTGCCACCAGCAGAGGCCCGGGACAGGGACCCTCACCCCTCCACTTT.

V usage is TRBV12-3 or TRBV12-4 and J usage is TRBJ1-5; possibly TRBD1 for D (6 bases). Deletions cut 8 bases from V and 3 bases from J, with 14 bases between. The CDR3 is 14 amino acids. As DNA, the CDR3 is TGTGCCAGCCGGATAGGGGGGATCAATCAGCCCCAGCATTTT. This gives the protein CASRIGGINQPQHF.

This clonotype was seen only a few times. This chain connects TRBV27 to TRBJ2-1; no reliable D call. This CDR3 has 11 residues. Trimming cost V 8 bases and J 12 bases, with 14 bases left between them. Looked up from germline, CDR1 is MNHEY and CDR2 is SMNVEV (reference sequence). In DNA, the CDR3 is TGTGCCAGCGGGTCCCCGACGGGGCAGTTCTTC. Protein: CASGSPTGQFF.

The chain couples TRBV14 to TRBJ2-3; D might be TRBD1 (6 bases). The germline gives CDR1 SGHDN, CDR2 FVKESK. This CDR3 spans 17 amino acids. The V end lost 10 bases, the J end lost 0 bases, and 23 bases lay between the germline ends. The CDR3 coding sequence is TGTGCCAACTACGAGGATCCTCAAGGGGGAAGCACAGATACGCAGTATTTT. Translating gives CANYEDPQGGSTDTQYF.

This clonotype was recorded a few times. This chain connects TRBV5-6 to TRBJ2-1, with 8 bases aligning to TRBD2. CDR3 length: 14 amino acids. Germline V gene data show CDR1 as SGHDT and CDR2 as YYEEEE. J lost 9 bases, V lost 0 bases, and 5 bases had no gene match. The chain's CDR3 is CASSLVGSGTEQFF. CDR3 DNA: TGTGCCAGCAGCTTGGTTGGTAGCGGGACTGAGCAGTTCTTC.

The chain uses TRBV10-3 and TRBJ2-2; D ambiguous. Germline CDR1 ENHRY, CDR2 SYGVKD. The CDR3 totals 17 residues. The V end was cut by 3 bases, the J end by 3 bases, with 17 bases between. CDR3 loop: CAISDPAGPWDTGELFF. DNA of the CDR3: TGTGCCATCAGTGATCCCGCAGGCCCCTGGGACACCGGGGAGCTGTTTTTT.

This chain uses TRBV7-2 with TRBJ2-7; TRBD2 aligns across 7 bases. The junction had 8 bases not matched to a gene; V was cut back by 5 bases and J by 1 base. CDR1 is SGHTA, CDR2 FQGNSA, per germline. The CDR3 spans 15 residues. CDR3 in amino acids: CASSEGLVGSYEQYF. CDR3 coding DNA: TGTGCCAGCAGCGAAGGACTAGTTGGGTCCTACGAGCAGTACTTC.

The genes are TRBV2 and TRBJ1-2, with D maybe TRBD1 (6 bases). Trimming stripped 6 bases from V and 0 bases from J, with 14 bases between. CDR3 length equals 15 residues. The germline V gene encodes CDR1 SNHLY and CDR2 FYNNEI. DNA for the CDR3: TGTGCCAGCAGCGTCCACAGGGTAGCTAACTATGGCTACACCTTC. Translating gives CASSVHRVANYGYTF.

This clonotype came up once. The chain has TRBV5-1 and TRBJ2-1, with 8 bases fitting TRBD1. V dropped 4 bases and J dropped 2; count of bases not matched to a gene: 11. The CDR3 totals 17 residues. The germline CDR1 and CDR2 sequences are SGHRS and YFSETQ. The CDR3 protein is CASSPGQGKVTYNEQFF. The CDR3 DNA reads TGCGCCAGCAGCCCTGGACAGGGAAAGGTGACCTACAATGAGCAGTTCTTC.

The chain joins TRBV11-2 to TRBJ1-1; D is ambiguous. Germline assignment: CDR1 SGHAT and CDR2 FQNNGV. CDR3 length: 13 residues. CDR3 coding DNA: TGTGCAGGTTCCATAGGGATGAACACTGAAGCTTTCTTT. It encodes CAGSIGMNTEAFF.

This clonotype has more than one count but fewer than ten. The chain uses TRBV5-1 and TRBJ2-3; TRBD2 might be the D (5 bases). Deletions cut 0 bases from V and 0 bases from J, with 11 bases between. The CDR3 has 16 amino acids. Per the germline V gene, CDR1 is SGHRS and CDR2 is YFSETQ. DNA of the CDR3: TGCGCCAGCAGCTTGGCCGGCGGGCCTAGCACAGATACGCAGTATTTT. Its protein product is CASSLAGGPSTDTQYF.

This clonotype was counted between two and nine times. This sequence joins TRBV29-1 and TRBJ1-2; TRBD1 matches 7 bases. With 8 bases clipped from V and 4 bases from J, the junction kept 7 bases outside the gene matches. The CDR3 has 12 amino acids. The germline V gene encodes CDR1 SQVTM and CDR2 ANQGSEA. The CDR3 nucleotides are TGCAGCATGAGGACAGGCGCCTATGGCTACACCTTC. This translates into CSMRTGAYGYTF.

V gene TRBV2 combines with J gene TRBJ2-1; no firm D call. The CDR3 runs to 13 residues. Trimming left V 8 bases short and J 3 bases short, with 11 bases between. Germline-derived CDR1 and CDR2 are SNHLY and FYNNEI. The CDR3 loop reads CASSPKFYNEQFF. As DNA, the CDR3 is TGTGCCAGCTCTCCCAAATTCTACAATGAGCAGTTCTTC.

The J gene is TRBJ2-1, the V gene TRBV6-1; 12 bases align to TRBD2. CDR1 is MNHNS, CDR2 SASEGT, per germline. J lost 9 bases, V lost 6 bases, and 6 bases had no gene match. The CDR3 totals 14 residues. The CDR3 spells CASRSSGRAGEQFF. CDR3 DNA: TGTGCCAGCAGATCTAGCGGGAGGGCCGGTGAGCAGTTCTTC.

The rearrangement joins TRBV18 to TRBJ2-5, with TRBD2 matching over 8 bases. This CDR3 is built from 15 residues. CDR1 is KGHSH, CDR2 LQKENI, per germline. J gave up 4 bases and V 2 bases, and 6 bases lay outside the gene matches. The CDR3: CASSPIREGRETQYF. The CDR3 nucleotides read TGTGCCAGCTCACCAATACGGGAGGGTCGAGAGACCCAGTACTTC.

The CDR3 region is CSAQLAGGDSYEQYF. The CDR3 DNA sequence: TGCAGTGCCCAACTAGCGGGAGGAGACTCCTACGAGCAGTACTTC. V gene TRBV20-1 combines with J gene TRBJ2-7; TRBD2 matches 12 bases. Germline CDR1 DFQATT, CDR2 SNEGSKA (reference sequence). The CDR3 has 15 residues. The V gene end was trimmed by 6 bases and the J gene end by 0 bases; junction bases not matched to a gene: 6.

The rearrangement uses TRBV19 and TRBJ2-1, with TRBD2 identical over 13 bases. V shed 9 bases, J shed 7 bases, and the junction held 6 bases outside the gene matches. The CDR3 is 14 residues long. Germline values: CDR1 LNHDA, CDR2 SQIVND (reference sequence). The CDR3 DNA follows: TGTGCCAGCAAACTAGCGGGAGGGAAAAATGAGCAGTTCTTC. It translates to CASKLAGGKNEQFF.

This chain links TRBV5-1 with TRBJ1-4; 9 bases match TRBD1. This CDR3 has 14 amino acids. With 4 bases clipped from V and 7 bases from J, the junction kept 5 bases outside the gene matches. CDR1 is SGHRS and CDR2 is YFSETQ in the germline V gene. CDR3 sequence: CASSEGTGREKLFF. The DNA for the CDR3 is TGCGCCAGCAGCGAAGGGACAGGGCGTGAAAAACTGTTTTTT.

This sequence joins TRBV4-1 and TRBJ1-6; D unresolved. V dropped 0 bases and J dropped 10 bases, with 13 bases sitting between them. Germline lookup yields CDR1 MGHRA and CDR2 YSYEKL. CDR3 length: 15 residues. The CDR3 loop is CASSQEGLQWSPLHF. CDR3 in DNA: TGCGCCAGCAGCCAAGAAGGCCTACAATGGTCACCCCTCCACTTT.

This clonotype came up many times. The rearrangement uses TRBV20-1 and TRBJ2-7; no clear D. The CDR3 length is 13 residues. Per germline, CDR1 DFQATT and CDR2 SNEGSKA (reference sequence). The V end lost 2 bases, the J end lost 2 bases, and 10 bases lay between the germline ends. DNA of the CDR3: TGCAGTGCTAGAAATTTGAGGACCTACGAGCAGTACTTC. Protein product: CSARNLRTYEQYF.

CDR3 in DNA: TGTGCCAGCAGTGAAGTTGGCTACACCTTC. This gives the protein CASSEVGYTF. This chain uses TRBV25-1 with TRBJ1-2; no definite D call. The CDR3 extends over 10 amino acids. Germline V gene lookup returns CDR1 MGHDK and CDR2 SYGVNS. V was cut by 2 bases and J by 7 bases, with 2 bases left in between.